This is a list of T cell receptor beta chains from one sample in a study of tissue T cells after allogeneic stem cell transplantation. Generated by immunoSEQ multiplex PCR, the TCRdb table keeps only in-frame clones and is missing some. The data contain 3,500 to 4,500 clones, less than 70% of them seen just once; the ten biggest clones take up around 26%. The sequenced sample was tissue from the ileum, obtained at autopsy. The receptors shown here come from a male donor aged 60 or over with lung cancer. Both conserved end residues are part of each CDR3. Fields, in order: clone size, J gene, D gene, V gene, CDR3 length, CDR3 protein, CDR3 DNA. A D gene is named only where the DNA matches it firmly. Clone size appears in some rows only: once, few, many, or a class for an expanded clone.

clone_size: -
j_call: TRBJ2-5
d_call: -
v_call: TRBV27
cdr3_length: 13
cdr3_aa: CASSSRQGETQYF
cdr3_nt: TGTGCCAGCAGTTCCCGCCAGGGTGAGACCCAGTACTTC

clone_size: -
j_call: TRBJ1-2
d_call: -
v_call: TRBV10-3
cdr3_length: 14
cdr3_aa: CAISEAGRAWGYTF
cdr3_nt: TGTGCCATCAGTGAAGCAGGACGGGCATGGGGCTACACCTTC

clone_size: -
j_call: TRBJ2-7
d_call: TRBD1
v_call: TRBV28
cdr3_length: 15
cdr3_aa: CASSYGQGSTYEQYF
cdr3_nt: TGTGCCAGCAGTTACGGACAGGGGAGTACCTACGAGCAGTACTTC

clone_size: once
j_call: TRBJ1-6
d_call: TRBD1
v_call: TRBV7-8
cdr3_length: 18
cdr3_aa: CASSPDRGRSSYNSPLHF
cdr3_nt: TGTGCCAGCAGCCCCGACAGGGGGCGAAGCTCCTATAATTCACCCCTCCACTTT

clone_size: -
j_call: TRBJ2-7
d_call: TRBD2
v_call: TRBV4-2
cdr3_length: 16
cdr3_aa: CASSQDLASGRGEQYF
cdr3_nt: TGTGCCAGCAGCCAAGATTTGGCTAGCGGGAGGGGCGAGCAGTACTTC

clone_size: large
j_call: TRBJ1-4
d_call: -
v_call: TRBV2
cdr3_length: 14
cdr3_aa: CASRKGSDAEKLFF
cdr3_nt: TGTGCCAGCAGAAAAGGATCAGATGCGGAAAAACTGTTTTTT

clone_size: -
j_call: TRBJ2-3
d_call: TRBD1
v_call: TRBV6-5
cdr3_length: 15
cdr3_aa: CASSLGQVSTDTQYF
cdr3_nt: TGTGCCAGCAGCTTGGGACAGGTCAGCACAGATACGCAGTATTTT

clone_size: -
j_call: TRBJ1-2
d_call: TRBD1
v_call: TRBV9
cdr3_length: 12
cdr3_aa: CASSEGAYGYTF
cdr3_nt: TGTGCCAGCAGCGAGGGGGCCTATGGCTACACCTTC

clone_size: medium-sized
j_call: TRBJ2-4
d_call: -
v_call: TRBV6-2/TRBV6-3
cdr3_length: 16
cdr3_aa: CASSYSETGLLNIQYF
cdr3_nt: TGTGCCAGCAGTTACTCGGAGACAGGACTCCTGAACATTCAGTACTTC

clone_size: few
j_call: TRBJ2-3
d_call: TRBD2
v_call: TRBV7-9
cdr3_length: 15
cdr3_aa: CASSFSSGSTDTQYF
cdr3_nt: TGTGCCAGCAGCTTCTCTAGCGGGAGTACAGATACGCAGTATTTT

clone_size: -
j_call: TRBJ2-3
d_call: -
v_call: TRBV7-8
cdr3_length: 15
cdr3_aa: CASSLVAGSTDTQYF
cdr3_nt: TGTGCCAGCAGCTTAGTGGCAGGGAGCACAGATACGCAGTATTTT

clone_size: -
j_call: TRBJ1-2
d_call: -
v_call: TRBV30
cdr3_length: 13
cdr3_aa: CAWSGSGGYGYTF
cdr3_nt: TGTGCCTGGAGCGGGTCGGGAGGATATGGCTACACCTTC

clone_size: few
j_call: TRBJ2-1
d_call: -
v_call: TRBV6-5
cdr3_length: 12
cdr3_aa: CASRRVYNEQFF
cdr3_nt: TGTGCCAGCAGGAGAGTTTACAATGAGCAGTTCTTC

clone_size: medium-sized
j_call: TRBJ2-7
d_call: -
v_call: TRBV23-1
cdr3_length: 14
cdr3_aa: CASSQSGGPGEQYF
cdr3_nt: TGCGCCAGCAGTCAATCGGGGGGGCCTGGCGAGCAGTACTTC

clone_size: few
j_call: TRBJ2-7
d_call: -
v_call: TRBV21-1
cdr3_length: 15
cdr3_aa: CASSKVKTPSYEQYF
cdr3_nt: TGTGCCAGCAGCAAAGTTAAGACACCCTCCTACGAGCAGTACTTC

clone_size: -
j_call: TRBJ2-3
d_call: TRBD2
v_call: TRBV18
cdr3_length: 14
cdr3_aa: CASSRTSGTDTQYF
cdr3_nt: TGTGCCAGCTCCAGGACTAGCGGCACAGATACGCAGTATTTT

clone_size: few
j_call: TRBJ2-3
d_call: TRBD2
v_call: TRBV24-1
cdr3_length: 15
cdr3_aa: CATSDARGGEDTQYF
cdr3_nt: TGTGCCACCAGTGATGCGCGGGGGGGGGAAGATACGCAGTATTTT

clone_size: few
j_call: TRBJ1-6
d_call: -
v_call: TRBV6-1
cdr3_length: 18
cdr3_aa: CASSEGQAAISYNSPLHF
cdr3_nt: TGTGCCAGCAGTGAAGGACAGGCAGCCATCTCCTATAATTCACCCCTCCACTTT

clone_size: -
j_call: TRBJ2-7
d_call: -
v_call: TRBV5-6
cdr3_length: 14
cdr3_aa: CASSLAVAPYEQYF
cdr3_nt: TGTGCCAGCAGCTTGGCCGTAGCGCCCTACGAGCAGTACTTC

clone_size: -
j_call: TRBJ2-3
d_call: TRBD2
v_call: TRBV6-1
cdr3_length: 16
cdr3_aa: CASSEGVSGITDTQYF
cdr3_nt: TGTGCCAGCAGTGAAGGTGTTAGCGGGATCACAGATACGCAGTATTTT

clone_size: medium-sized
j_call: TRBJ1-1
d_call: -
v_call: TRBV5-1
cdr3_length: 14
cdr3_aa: CASSWGSMNTEAFF
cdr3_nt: TGCGCCAGCAGCTGGGGCAGCATGAACACTGAAGCTTTCTTT

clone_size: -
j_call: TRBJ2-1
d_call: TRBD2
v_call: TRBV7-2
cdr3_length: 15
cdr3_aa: CASSSAGGQYNEQFF
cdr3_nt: TGTGCCAGCAGCTCAGCGGGAGGACAATACAATGAGCAGTTCTTC

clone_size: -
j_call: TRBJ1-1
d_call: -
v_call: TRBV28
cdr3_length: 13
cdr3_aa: CASSVRSNTEAFF
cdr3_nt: TGTGCCAGCAGCGTTCGTTCGAACACTGAAGCTTTCTTT

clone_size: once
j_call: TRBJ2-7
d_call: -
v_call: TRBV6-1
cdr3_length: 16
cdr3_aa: CASSEEWVTGVYEQYF
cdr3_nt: TGTGCCAGCAGTGAAGAATGGGTTACTGGGGTCTACGAGCAGTACTTC

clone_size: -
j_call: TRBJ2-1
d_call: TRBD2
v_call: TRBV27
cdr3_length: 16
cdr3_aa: CASRRTGLAGNNEQFF
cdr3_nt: TGTGCCAGCAGGCGTACGGGACTAGCGGGTAACAATGAGCAGTTCTTC

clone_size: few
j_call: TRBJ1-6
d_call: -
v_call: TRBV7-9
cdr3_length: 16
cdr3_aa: CASSYLQSSYNSPLHF
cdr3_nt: TGTGCCAGCAGCTATCTACAGAGCTCCTATAATTCACCCCTCCACTTT

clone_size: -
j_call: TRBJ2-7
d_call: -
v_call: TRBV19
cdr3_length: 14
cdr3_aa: CASSFGVNLDEQYF
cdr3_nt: TGTGCCAGTAGTTTCGGGGTTAACCTCGACGAGCAGTACTTC

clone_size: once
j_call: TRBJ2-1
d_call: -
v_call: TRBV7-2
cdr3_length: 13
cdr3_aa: CASSPDSYNEQFF
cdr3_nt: TGTGCCAGCAGCCCCGACAGCTACAATGAGCAGTTCTTC

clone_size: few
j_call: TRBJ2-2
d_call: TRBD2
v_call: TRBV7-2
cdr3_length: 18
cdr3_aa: CASRPLAGGPWDTGELFF
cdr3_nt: TGTGCCAGCAGACCTCTAGCGGGGGGGCCATGGGACACCGGGGAGCTGTTTTTT

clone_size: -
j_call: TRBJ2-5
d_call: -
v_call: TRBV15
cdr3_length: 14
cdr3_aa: CATSMGGHQETQYF
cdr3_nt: TGTGCCACCAGCATGGGGGGGCACCAAGAGACCCAGTACTTC

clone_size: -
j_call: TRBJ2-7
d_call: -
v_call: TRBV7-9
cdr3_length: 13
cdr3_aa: CASSLGTYREQYF
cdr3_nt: TGTGCCAGCAGCTTAGGGACATATCGCGAGCAGTACTTC

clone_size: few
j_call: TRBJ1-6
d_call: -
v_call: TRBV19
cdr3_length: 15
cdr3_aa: CASSATSENNSPLHF
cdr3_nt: TGTGCCAGTAGTGCCACGTCAGAAAATAATTCACCCCTCCACTTT

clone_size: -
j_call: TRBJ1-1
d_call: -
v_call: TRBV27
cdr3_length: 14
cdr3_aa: CASHRVGGSTEAFF
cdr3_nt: TGTGCCAGTCATAGGGTAGGGGGATCCACTGAAGCTTTCTTT

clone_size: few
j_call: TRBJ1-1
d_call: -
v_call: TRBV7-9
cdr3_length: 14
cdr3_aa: CASSSQRLGDEAFF
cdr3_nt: TGTGCCAGCAGCTCCCAGCGGCTGGGGGATGAAGCTTTCTTT

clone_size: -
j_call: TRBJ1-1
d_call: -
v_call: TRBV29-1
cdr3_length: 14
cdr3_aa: CSVSPGGPGTEAFF
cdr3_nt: TGCAGCGTTAGTCCGGGGGGGCCGGGCACTGAAGCTTTCTTT